A single sample is the source of the 5 T cell receptor beta chains below, sequenced in a study of blood T cell repertoires in COVID-19. Clones were sequenced by immunoSEQ multiplex PCR, and TCRdb holds only the in-frame ones, with some missing. In the table there are 300,000 to 450,000 clones, around 90% of which are singletons. Sample: peripheral blood. Every receptor here comes from a woman aged 25-40 years with COVID-19, enrolled during active disease.

The chain couples TRBV6-2 or TRBV6-3 to TRBJ2-7; 13 bases line up with TRBD2. CDR3 length: 19 amino acids. Germline CDR1 is MNHEY and CDR2 is SVGEGT. After removal of 6 bases from V and 3 bases from J, the junction contained 17 bases not matched to a gene. The CDR3 sequence: CASSRRPGTSGVMGYEQYF. The CDR3 DNA follows: TGTGCCAGCAGCCGCCGACCCGGGACTAGCGGGGTCATGGGCTACGAGCAGTACTTC.

The chain is built from TRBV18 and TRBJ1-2; TRBD1 agrees at 9 bases. The V gene end was trimmed by 6 bases and the J gene end by 6 bases; junction bases not matched to a gene: 8. Germline CDR1 reads KGHSH; CDR2 reads LQKENI. The CDR3 runs to 14 residues. CDR3 DNA: TGTGCCAGCTCCTACCGGGACAGGGTCGATGGCTACACCTTC. Encoded protein: CASSYRDRVDGYTF.

The chain links TRBV9 to TRBJ1-2, with 7 positions matching TRBD1. Germline-derived CDR1 and CDR2 are SGDLS and YYNGEE. This CDR3 comprises 15 residues. The V gene end was trimmed by 6 bases and the J gene end by 7 bases; junction bases not matched to a gene: 15. The CDR3 DNA sequence: TGTGCCAGCACACCCCACTCCCCAGACAGGGCTGGCTACACCTTC. Amino acids: CASTPHSPDRAGYTF.

A few counts support this clone. The chain has TRBV24-1 and TRBJ1-5; possible D gene TRBD1, 6 bases. Trimming stripped 2 bases from V and 0 bases from J, with 19 bases between. Germline V gives CDR1 KGHDR, CDR2 SFDVKD. The CDR3 length is 19 residues. The CDR3 nucleotides read TGTGCCACCAGTGATTCCACAGATGGCGGGGGCTATAGCAATCAGCCCCAGCATTTT. Translation: CATSDSTDGGGYSNQPQHF.

The gene calls are TRBV4-3 and TRBJ2-1; 7 bases map to TRBD1. This CDR3 is built from 17 residues. The germline V gene has CDR1 LGHNA and CDR2 YSLEER. J was trimmed by 0 bases and V by 0 bases; bases with no gene match: 5. CDR3 sequence: CASSQDLGQSSYNEQFF. The CDR3 DNA sequence: TGCGCCAGCAGCCAAGATTTGGGACAGAGCTCCTACAATGAGCAGTTCTTC.